This T cell receptor (beta chain) was captured in a study of human T cells and chemical hapten exposure. Study as a whole: Across its roughly 23 weeks, the study gave patients weekly diphenylcyclopropenone doses to the scalp. Patients, chiefly female, had alopecia areata, totalis or universalis.

TCRdb processed the RACE reads anew with MiXCR; each CDR3 protein has one entry. This table holds roughly 380,000 distinct CDR3 sequences, 4.5% to 6% found once. Time point denoted: pre-sensitization, week 0. Documented treatment: therapeutic diphenylcyclopropenone sensitization with weekly scalp DPC. The CDR3 length is 12 residues. Between the trimmed V and J ends, which lost 5 bases and 5 bases, there was a span of 10 bases. CDR1 and CDR2 from the germline V gene are SGHAT and FQDESV (reference sequence). Points on this clonotype: What it binds is unknown.

The study's findings and limits: High-frequency TCRs, those above 1 in 1000, stayed the same after DPC sensitization.

The chain has TRBV11-1 and TRBJ2-7; no clear D. The source of this sequence is a woman aged 45-60 years with alopecia areata. Some clones in this sample may be carry-over from other donors' samples. The material was whole blood, obtained in connection with sensitization to the hapten diphenylcyclopropenone (DPC). The CDR3, as DNA: TGTGCCAGCAGCCCGCGGCTTGACGAGCAGTACTTC. Amino acid sequence: CASSPRLDEQYF.